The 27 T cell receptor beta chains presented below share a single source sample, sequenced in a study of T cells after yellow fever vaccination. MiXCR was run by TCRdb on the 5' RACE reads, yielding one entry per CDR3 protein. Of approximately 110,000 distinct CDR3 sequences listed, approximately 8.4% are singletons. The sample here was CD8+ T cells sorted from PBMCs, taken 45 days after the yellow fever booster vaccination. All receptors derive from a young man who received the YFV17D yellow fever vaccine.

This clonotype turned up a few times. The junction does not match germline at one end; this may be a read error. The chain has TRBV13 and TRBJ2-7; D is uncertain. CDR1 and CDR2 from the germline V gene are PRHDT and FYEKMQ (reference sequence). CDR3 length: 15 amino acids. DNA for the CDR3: TGTGCCATCAGCTTAGGGCGGTTGAGCTCCTACGAGCAGTACTTC. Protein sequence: CAISLGRLSSYEQYF. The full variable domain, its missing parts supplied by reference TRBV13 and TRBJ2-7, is AAGVIQSPRHLIKEKRETATLKCYPIPRHDTVYWYQQGPGQDPQFLISFYEKMQSDKGSIPDRFSAQQFSDYHSELNMSSLELGDSALYFCAISLGRLSSYEQYFGPGTRLTVT.

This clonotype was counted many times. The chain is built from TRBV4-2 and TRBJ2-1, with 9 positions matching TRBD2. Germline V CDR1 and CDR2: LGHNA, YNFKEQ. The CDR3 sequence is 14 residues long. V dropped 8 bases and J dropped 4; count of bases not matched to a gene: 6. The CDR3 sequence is CASGGTSPYNEQFF. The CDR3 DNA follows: TGTGCCAGCGGCGGGACTAGCCCTTACAATGAGCAGTTCTTC.

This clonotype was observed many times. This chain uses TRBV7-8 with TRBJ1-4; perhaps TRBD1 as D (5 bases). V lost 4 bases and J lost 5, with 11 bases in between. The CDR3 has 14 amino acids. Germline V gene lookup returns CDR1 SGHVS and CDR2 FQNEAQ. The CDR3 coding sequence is TGTGCCAGCAGCTCGTGGGGGGAAAATGAAAAACTGTTTTTT. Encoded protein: CASSSWGENEKLFF. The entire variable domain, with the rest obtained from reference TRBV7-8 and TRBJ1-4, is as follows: GAGVSQSPRYKVAKRGQDVALRCDPISGHVSLFWYQQALGQGPEFLTYFQNEAQLDKSGLPSDRFFAERPEGSVSTLKIQRTQQEDSAVYLCASSSWGENEKLFFGSGTQLSVL.

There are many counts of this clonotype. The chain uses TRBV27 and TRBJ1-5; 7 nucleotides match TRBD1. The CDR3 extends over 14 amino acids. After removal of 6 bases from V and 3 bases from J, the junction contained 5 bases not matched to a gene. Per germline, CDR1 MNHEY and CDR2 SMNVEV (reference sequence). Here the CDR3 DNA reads TGTGCCAGCAGCCTGACAGGGATCAATCAGCCCCAGCATTTT. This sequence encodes CASSLTGINQPQHF.

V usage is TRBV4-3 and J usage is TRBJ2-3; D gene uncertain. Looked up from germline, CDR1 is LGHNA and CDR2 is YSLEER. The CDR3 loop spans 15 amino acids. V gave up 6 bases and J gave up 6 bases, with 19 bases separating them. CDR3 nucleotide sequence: TGCGCCAGCAGTTTTGCTTACCAGCCGAGGGATACGCAGTATTTT. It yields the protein CASSFAYQPRDTQYF.

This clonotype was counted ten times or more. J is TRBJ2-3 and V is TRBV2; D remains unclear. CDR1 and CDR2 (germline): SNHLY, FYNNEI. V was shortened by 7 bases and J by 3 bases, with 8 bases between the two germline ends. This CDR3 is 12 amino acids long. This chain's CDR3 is CASMWGTDTQYF. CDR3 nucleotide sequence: TGTGCCAGCATGTGGGGTACAGATACGCAGTATTTT.

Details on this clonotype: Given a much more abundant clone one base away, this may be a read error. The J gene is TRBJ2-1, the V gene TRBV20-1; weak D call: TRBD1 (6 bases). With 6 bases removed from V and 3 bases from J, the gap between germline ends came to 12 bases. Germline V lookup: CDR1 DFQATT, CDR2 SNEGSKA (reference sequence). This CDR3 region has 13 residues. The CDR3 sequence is CSAQQGLYNEQFF. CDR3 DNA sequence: TGCAGTGCCCAACAGGGCCTCTACAATGAGCAGTTCTTC.

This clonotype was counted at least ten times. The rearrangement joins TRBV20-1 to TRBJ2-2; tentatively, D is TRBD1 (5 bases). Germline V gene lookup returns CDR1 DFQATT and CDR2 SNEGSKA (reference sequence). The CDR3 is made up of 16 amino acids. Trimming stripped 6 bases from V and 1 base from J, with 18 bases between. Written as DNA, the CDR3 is TGCAGTGCCGAGTCCTCGCCAGGGATGAACACCGGGGAGCTGTTTTTT. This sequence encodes CSAESSPGMNTGELFF.

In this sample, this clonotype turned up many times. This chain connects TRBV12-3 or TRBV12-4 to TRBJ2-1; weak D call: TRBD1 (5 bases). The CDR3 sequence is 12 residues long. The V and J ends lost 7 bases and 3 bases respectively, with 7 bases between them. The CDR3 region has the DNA TGTGCCAGCATCGACAGCTACAATGAGCAGTTCTTC. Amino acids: CASIDSYNEQFF.

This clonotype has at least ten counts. As DNA, the CDR3 is TGCAGTGCTATGCTCACCGGGCCACGGGGCACCGGGGAGCTGTTTTTT. Translated, it gives CSAMLTGPRGTGELFF. The rearrangement joins TRBV20-1 to TRBJ2-2, with D perhaps TRBD2 (5 bases). Per the germline V gene, CDR1 is DFQATT and CDR2 is SNEGSKA (reference sequence). Deletions cut 4 bases from V and 4 bases from J, with 19 bases between. The CDR3 has 16 amino acids.

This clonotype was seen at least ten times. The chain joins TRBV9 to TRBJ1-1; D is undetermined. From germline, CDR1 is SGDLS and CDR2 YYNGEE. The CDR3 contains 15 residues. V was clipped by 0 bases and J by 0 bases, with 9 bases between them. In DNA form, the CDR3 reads TGTGCCAGCAGCGTAGGTTTCGACCTGAACACTGAAGCTTTCTTT. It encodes CASSVGFDLNTEAFF.

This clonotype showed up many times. The CDR3 nucleotides read TGTGCCAGCAGTTACTCGATGGACGGGAGCGGGCCCCAGCATTTT. Translation: CASSYSMDGSGPQHF. This chain links TRBV6-5 with TRBJ1-5, with unresolved D. With 0 bases removed from V and 9 bases from J, the gap between germline ends came to 15 bases. This CDR3 is 15 amino acids long. CDR1 MNHEY and CDR2 SVGAGI come from the germline V gene.

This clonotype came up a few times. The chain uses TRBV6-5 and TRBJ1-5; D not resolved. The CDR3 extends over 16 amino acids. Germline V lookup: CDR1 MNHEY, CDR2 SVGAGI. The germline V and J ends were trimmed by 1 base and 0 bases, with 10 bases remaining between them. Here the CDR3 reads CASSYYSPYSNQPQHF. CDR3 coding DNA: TGTGCCAGCAGTTACTACAGTCCGTATAGCAATCAGCCCCAGCATTTT.

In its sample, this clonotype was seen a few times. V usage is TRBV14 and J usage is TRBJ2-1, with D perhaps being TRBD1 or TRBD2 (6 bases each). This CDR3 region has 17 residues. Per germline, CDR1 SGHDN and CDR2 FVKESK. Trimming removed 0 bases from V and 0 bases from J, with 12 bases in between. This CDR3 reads CASSQEGGISSYNEQFF. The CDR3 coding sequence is TGTGCCAGCAGCCAAGAAGGGGGGATCAGCTCCTACAATGAGCAGTTCTTC.

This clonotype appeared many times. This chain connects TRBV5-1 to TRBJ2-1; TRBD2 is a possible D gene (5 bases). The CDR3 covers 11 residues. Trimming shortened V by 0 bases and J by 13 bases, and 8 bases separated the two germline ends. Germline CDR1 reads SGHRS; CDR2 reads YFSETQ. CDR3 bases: TGCGCCAGCAGCTTGGGAGGGTTTCAGTTCTTC. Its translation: CASSLGGFQFF.

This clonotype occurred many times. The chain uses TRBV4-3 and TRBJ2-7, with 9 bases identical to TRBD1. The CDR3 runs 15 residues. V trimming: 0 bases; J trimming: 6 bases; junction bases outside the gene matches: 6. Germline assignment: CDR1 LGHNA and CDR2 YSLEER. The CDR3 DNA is TGCGCCAGCAGCCAAGACTTCGGGACAGGGCTCGAGCAGTACTTC. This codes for CASSQDFGTGLEQYF.

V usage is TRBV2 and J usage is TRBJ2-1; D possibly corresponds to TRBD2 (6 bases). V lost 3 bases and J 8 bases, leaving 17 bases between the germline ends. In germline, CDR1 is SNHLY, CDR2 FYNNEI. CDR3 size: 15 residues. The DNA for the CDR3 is TGTGCCAGCAGTGAGAGGCTAGCGCCTGGCCATGAGCAGTTCTTC. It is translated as CASSERLAPGHEQFF.

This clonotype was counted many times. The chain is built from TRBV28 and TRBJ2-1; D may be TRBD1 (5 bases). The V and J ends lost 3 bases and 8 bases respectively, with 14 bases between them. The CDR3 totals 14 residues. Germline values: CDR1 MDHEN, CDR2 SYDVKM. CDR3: CASSFSGFVYEQFF. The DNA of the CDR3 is TGTGCCAGCAGTTTTTCAGGGTTTGTCTATGAGCAGTTCTTC. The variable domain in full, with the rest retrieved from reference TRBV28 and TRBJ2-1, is DVKVTQSSRYLVKRTGEKVFLECVQDMDHENMFWYRQDPGLGLRLIYFSYDVKMKEKGDIPEGYSVSREKKERFSLILESASTNQTSMYLCASSFSGFVYEQFFGPGTRLTVL.

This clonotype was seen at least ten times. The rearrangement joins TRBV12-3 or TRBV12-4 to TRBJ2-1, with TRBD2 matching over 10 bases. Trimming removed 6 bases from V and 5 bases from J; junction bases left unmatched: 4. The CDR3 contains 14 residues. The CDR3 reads CASSRLAGDNEQFF. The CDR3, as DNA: TGTGCCAGCAGCCGACTAGCGGGCGACAATGAGCAGTTCTTC.

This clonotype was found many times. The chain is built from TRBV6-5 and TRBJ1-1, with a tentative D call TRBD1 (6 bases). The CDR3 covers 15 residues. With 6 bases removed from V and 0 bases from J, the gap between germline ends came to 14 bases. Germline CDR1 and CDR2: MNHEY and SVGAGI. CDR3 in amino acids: CASSLIQGLNTEAFF. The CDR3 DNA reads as TGTGCCAGCAGCTTAATACAGGGTTTGAACACTGAAGCTTTCTTT.

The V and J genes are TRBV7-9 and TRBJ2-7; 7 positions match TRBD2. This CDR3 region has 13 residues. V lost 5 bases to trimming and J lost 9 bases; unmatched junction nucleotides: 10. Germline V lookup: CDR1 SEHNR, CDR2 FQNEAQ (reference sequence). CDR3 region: CASSHSGREWQYF. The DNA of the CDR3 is TGTGCCAGCAGCCATAGCGGGCGGGAATGGCAGTACTTC.

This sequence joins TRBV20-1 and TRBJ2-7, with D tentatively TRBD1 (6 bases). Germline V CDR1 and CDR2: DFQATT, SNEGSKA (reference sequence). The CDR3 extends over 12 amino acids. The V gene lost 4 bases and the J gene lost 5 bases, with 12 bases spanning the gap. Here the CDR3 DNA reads TGCAGTGCTACCGGACAGTCCCACGAGCAGTACTTC. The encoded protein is CSATGQSHEQYF.

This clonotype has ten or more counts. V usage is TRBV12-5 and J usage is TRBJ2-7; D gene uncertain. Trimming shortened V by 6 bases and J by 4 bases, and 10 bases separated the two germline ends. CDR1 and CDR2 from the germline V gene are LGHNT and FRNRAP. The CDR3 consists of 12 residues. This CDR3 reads CASGKTFYEQYF. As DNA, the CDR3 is TGTGCTAGTGGCAAAACTTTTTACGAGCAGTACTTC.

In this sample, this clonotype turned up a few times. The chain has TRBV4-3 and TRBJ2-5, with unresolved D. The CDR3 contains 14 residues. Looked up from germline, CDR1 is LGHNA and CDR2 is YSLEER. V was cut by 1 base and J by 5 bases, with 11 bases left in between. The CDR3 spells CASSQAANGETQYF. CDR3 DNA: TGCGCCAGCAGCCAAGCTGCGAATGGGGAGACCCAGTACTTC.

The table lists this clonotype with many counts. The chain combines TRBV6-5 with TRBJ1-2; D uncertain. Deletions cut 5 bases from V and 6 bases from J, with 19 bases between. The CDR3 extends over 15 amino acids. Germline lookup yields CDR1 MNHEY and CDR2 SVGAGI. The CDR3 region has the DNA TGTGCCAGCAGTACAGCTTGGACGTCGGACGATGGCTACACCTTC. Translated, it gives CASSTAWTSDDGYTF.

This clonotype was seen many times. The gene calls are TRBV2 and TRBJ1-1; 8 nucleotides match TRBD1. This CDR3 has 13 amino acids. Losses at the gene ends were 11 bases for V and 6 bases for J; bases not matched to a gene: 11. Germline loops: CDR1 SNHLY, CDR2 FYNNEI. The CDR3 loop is CAGTPEQGAEAFF. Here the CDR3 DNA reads TGTGCCGGGACCCCCGAACAGGGGGCTGAAGCTTTCTTT. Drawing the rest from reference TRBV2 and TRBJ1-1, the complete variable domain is EPEVTQTPSHQVTQMGQEVILRCVPISNHLYFYWYRQILGQKVEFLVSFYNNEISEKSEIFDDQFSVERPDGSNFTLKIRSTKLEDSAMYFCAGTPEQGAEAFFGQGTRLTVV.

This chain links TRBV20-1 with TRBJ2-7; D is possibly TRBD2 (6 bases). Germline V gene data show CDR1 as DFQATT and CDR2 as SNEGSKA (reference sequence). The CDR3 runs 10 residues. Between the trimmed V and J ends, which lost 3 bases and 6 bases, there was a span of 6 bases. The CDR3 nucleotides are TGCAGTGCTAGGCGGGGCGAGCAGTACTTC. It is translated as CSARRGEQYF.